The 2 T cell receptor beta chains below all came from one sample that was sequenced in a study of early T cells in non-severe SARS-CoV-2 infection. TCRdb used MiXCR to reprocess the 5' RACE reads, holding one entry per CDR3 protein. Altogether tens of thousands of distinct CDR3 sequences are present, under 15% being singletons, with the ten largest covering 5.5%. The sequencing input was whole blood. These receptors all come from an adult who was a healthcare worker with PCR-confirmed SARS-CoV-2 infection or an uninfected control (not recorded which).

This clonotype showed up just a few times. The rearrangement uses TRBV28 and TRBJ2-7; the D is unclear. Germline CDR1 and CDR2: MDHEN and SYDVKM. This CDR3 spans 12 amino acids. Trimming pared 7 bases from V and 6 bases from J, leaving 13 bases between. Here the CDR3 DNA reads TGTGCCAGCATTTCCCGAGCTGGCGAGCAGTACTTC. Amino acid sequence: CASISRAGEQYF.

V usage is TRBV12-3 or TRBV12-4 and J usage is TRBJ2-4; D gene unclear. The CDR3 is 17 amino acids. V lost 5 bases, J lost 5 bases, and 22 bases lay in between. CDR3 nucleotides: TGTGCCAGCAGTAACGCGTCAATGGGCCAATCGGAAAACATTCAGTACTTC. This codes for CASSNASMGQSENIQYF.